This TCR beta chain came from a study of Ad26.COV2.S vaccination and SARS-CoV-2 variants. Germline-derived CDR1 and CDR2 are KGHSH and LQKENI. The CDR3 covers 16 residues. V lost 5 bases to trimming and J lost 4 bases; unmatched junction nucleotides: 10. TCRdb's copy holds only in-frame clones and misses some; the assay was immunoSEQ multiplex PCR. The table shows more than 300,000 clones, with 85% occurring only once. The sample's treatment: about 20 received Ad26.COV2.S at low or high dose, single or two shots; 5 received placebo; per-sample allocation not given. All samples were drawn on day 63, counting from the first vaccine or placebo injection.

The TCR comes from a person aged 18-65 years who received the Ad26.COV2.S COVID-19 vaccine or a placebo. This chain connects TRBV18 to TRBJ2-3, with 9 bases matching TRBD1. The sequencing used peripheral blood, collected in a trial of Ad26.COV2.S vaccine versus placebo. DNA for the CDR3: TGTGCCAGCTCATCGAAGGACAGGGGCGGCGCAGATACGCAGTATTTT. This gives the protein CASSSKDRGGADTQYF.